These T cell receptor beta chains were read from a single sample in a study of tumor-infiltrating lymphocytes in localized non-small cell lung cancer. TCRdb's table, derived via immunoSEQ multiplex PCR, lists solely in-frame clones and lacks some. The sample includes around 5,200 clones, approximately 70% of them seen just once. The sample comprised uninvolved lung tissue not adjacent to the tumor. The receptors were sampled from a human donor with non-small cell lung cancer. The conserved cysteine and the conserved F or W are not part of the CDR3 here. A D gene is named only where the DNA matches it firmly.

V	J	length	D	CDR3
TRBV28	TRBJ1-2	13	.	ASSLSQATNYGYT
TRBV11-3	TRBJ2-1	12	.	ASSQGTGRREQF
TRBV7-3	TRBJ2-5	11	.	ASSLRQWETQY
TRBV5-1	TRBJ2-5	14	.	ASSWSSDSPQETQY
TRBV20-1	TRBJ1-1	9	.	YGRMNTEAF
TRBV2	TRBJ2-5	11	TRBD1	ASSQDREQTQY
TRBV15	TRBJ1-5	10	.	ATNEGNQPQH
TRBV9	TRBJ2-7	12	TRBD1	ASSPGTGAYEQY
TRBV7-2	TRBJ2-5	9	.	ASSPRETQY
TRBV14	TRBJ2-7	15	TRBD1	ASSQGDPGQGIIEQY
TRBV28	TRBJ2-7	10	.	ASSSSSYEQY
TRBV10-3	TRBJ2-7	10	.	AIESPTYEQY
TRBV28	TRBJ2-3	14	TRBD1	ASGGYRGSRTDTQY
TRBV6-5	TRBJ2-7	12	.	ATGASMASYEQY
TRBV4-2	TRBJ1-2	12	TRBD1	ASSQTTGNYGYT
TRBV7-2	TRBJ2-1	11	TRBD1	ASGWGQRNEQF
TRBV9	TRBJ2-7	13	.	ASSVAQGVSYEQY
TRBV4-1	TRBJ1-2	12	TRBD1	ASSPRDRGAGYT
TRBV30	TRBJ2-3	10	.	AWSPPTDTQY
TRBV11-2	TRBJ2-3	10	.	ASSPPTDTQY
TRBV28	TRBJ1-2	12	TRBD1	ASSPWTGNYGYT
TRBV7-2	TRBJ1-2	13	.	ASTYTVESNYGYT
TRBV11-2	TRBJ2-1	15	.	ASSLGQVRVGDDEQF
TRBV5-6	TRBJ2-7	12	.	ASSSGLSSYEQY
TRBV19	TRBJ2-7	9	.	ASSGSNEQY
TRBV28	TRBJ2-5	12	TRBD2	ASSPSGSRETQY
TRBV7-8	TRBJ2-7	12	TRBD1	ASSPGTGAYEQY
TRBV4-2	TRBJ2-7	14	TRBD2	ASSQNAGAPAYEQY
TRBV29-1	TRBJ2-2	10	.	SGREAAGELF
TRBV16	TRBJ2-7	15	.	ASSLSFNRAGSYEQY
TRBV7-2	TRBJ2-7	11	.	ASSLNRDYEQY
TRBV2	TRBJ1-5	12	.	ASSWENSNQPQH
TRBV7-2	TRBJ2-7	12	.	ASTSSSGPYEQY
TRBV6-5	TRBJ1-2	12	.	ASSYGAGNYGYT
TRBV5-1	TRBJ2-7	11	.	ASSLGGRDEQY
TRBV9	TRBJ1-1	12	.	ASSVDPGITEAF
TRBV9	TRBJ2-1	11	.	ASSVGTSNEQF
TRBV27	TRBJ1-2	11	.	ASSWRPNYGYT
TRBV2	TRBJ1-5	15	.	ASSETLWQYSNQPQH
TRBV30	TRBJ1-5	14	.	AWSTPSGSGNQPQH
TRBV30	TRBJ2-3	12	TRBD2	AWGIAGEADTQY
TRBV5-1	TRBJ2-6	15	.	ASSPDQGIAGANVLT
TRBV20-1	TRBJ2-2	9	.	SAVGTGELF
TRBV6-5	TRBJ1-1	13	.	ASSSRRQWNTEAF
TRBV5-4	TRBJ2-3	13	.	ASSQDGWESDTQY
TRBV4-3	TRBJ2-1	12	TRBD2	ASSRTSGNNEQF
TRBV30	TRBJ1-5	12	.	AWSQLGRNQPQH
TRBV9	TRBJ1-1	12	.	ASSGEWVNTEAF
TRBV11-2	TRBJ2-1	12	TRBD2	ASSLVPGLAEQF
TRBV27	TRBJ2-1	9	.	ASGGRNEQF
TRBV9	TRBJ2-1	13	.	ASSPGRNSYNEQF
TRBV23-1	TRBJ2-1	11	.	ATVNGVYNEQF
TRBV19	TRBJ1-1	11	.	ASSIRGTGEAF
TRBV9	TRBJ2-1	9	.	ASSLKNEQF
TRBV7-2	TRBJ1-2	11	.	ASSPTANYGYT
TRBV29-1	TRBJ1-1	11	.	SATLWGGTEAF
TRBV20-1	TRBJ2-3	9	.	SASSVDTQY
TRBV4-3	TRBJ2-7	12	.	ASSQEGGRDEQY